This record covers a single T cell receptor beta chain. The Seattle patients, enrolled during active infection, were followed longitudinally. The data belong to a study of blood T cell repertoires in COVID-19. Profiling relied on immunoSEQ multiplex PCR, and the TCRdb table lists in-frame clones only, not all of them. The sample carries approximately 300,000 clones, approximately 85% recorded once. What was sequenced was peripheral blood. This TCR came from a human donor with COVID-19, enrolled during active disease. The donor label of this sample is uncertain.

The CDR3 sequence is CASSLNRGNTGELFF. In DNA form, the CDR3 reads TGTGCCAGCAGCTTAAACAGGGGGAACACCGGGGAGCTGTTTTTT. The chain couples TRBV7-9 to TRBJ2-2; 7 bases fit TRBD1. The CDR3 covers 15 residues. The V and J ends lost 2 bases and 1 base, in that order; junction bases with no gene match: 1. Germline V gene lookup returns CDR1 SEHNR and CDR2 FQNEAQ (reference sequence).